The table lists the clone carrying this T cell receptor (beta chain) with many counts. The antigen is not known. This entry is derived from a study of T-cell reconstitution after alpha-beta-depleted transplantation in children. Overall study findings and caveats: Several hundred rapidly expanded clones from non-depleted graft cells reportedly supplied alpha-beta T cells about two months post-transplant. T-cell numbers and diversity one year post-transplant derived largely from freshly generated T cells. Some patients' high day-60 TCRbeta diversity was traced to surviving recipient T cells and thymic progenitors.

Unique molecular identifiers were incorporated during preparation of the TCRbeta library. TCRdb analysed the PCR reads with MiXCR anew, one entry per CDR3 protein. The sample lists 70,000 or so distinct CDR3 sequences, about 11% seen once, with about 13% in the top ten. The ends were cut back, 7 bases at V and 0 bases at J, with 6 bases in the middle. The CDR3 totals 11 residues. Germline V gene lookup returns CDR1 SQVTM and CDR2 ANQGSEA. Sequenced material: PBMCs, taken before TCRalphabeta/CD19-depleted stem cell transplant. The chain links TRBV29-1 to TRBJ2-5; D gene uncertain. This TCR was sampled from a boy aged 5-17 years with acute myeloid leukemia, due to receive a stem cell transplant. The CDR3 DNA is TGCAGCGCGATGGACCAAGAGACCCAGTACTTC. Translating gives CSAMDQETQYF. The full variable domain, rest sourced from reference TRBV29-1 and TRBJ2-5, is SAVISQKPSRDICQRGTSLTIQCQVDSQVTMMFWYRQQPGQSLTLIATANQGSEATYESGFVIDKFPISRPNLTFSTLTVSNMSPEDSSIYLCSAMDQETQYFGPGTRLLVL.